Listed below are T cell receptor beta chains from one sample, sequenced in a study of cytomegalovirus exposure and HLA in healthy donors. TCRdb keeps only in-frame clones here, not all; method: immunoSEQ multiplex PCR. This sample yields tens of thousands of clones, of which around 76% are seen a single time; under 3.5% belongs to the top ten. The sequenced sample consisted of PBMCs. These receptors originate from a man younger than 30 in good health and CMV-seronegative. Each CDR3 is given without its conserved first and last residue. Fields, in order: CDR3 length, J gene, V gene, clone size, CDR3 protein. The size of a clone is reported for some rows only, either as once, few or many, or as a class for expanded clones.

len: 16; j_gene: TRBJ2-2; v_gene: TRBV10-3; abundance: .; CDR3aa: AISEVLAGGPDTGELF
len: 12; j_gene: TRBJ1-4; v_gene: TRBV5-1; abundance: .; CDR3aa: ASSLEGANEKLF
len: 13; j_gene: TRBJ2-7; v_gene: TRBV19; abundance: .; CDR3aa: ASSILGAGSYEQY
len: 12; j_gene: TRBJ1-2; v_gene: TRBV7-2; abundance: .; CDR3aa: ASSQPQESYGYT
len: 13; j_gene: TRBJ1-2; v_gene: TRBV28; abundance: .; CDR3aa: ASSPPRTLRYGYT
len: 12; j_gene: TRBJ2-2; v_gene: TRBV19; abundance: .; CDR3aa: ASSIDREDGELF
len: 12; j_gene: TRBJ2-5; v_gene: TRBV30; abundance: .; CDR3aa: AWSVPGGQETQY
len: 10; j_gene: TRBJ1-6; v_gene: TRBV7-9; abundance: few; CDR3aa: SSMGGESPLH
len: 12; j_gene: TRBJ2-5; v_gene: TRBV18; abundance: .; CDR3aa: ASSLGEGGETQY
len: 14; j_gene: TRBJ2-2; v_gene: TRBV5-7; abundance: .; CDR3aa: ASSLSSGVNTGELF
len: 15; j_gene: TRBJ2-3; v_gene: TRBV6-1; abundance: few; CDR3aa: ASSEPASGGVKDTQY
len: 10; j_gene: TRBJ1-1; v_gene: TRBV2; abundance: few; CDR3aa: ASSERNTEAF
len: 14; j_gene: TRBJ2-2; v_gene: TRBV7-3; abundance: .; CDR3aa: ASSLGLAANTGELF
len: 13; j_gene: TRBJ1-6; v_gene: TRBV25-1; abundance: .; CDR3aa: ASSEWKSGNSPLH